This paragraph reports one TCR beta chain. What it binds is unknown. Generated by immunoSEQ multiplex PCR, the TCRdb table keeps only in-frame clones and is missing some. The sample carries about 14,000 clones, about three quarters recorded once. The sample is drawn from a study of somatic mutations in cytotoxic T cells in rheumatoid arthritis. Study-wide background: Immediately following diagnosis and ahead of any treatment, patient blood (30 ml EDTA) was drawn. Study-wide findings and caveats: With roughly 63 patients examined, about 8 had a largest CD8+ clone exceeding 20% of CD8+ cells.

Germline assignment: CDR1 SGHVS and CDR2 FNYEAQ. The J segment lost 0 bases and the V segment lost 3 bases, leaving 7 bases of the junction unmatched. This CDR3 region has 18 residues. The receptor was isolated from an adult with rheumatoid arthritis. Input material: CD8+ T cells sorted from blood. This chain joins TRBV7-6 and TRBJ2-1; 11 bases map to TRBD2. The CDR3 sequence is CASSLGTSGGYSYNEQFF. In nucleotides, the CDR3 is TGTGCCAGCAGCTTGGGCACTAGCGGGGGTTACTCCTACAATGAGCAGTTCTTC.